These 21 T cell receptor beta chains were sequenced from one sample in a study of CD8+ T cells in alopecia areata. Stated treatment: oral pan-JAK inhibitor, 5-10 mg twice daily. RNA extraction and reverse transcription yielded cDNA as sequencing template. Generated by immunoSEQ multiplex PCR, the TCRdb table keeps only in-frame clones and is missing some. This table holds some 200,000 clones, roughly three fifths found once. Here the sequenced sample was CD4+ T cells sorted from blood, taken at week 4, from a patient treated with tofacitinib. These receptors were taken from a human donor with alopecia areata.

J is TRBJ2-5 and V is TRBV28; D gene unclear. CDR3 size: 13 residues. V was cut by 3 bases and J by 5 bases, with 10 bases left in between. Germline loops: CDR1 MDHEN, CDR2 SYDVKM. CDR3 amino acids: CASSLGSTETQYF. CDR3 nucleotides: TGTGCCAGCAGTTTGGGATCCACGGAGACCCAGTACTTC.

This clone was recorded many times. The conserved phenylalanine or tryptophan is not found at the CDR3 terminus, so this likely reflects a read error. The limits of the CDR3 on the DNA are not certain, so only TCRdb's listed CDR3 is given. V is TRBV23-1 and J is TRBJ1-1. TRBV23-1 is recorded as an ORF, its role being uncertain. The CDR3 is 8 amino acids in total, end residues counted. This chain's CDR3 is CARKAGQL.

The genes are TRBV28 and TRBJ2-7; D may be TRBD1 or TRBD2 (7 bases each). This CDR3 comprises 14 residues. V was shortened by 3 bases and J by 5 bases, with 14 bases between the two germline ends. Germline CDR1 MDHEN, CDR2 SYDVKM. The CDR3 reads CASSLTGRGHEQYF. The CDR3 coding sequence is TGTGCCAGCAGTTTGACAGGGAGGGGCCACGAGCAGTACTTC. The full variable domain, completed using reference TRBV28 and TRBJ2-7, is DVKVTQSSRYLVKRTGEKVFLECVQDMDHENMFWYRQDPGLGLRLIYFSYDVKMKEKGDIPEGYSVSREKKERFSLILESASTNQTSMYLCASSLTGRGHEQYFGPGTRLTVT.

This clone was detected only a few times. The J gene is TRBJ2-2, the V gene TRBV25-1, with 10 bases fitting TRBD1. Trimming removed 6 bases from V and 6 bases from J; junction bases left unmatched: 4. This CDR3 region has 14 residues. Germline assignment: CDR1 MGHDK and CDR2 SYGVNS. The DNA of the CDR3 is TGTGCCAGCAGAGGACAGGGGGGAGCCGGGGAGCTGTTTTTT. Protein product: CASRGQGGAGELFF.

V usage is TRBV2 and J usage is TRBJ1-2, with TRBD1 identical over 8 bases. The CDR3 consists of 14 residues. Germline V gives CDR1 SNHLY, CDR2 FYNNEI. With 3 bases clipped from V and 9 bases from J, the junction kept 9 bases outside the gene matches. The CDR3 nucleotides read TGTGCCAGCAGTGACAGGGGGCGCAGTGGAAGCTACACCTTC. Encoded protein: CASSDRGRSGSYTF.

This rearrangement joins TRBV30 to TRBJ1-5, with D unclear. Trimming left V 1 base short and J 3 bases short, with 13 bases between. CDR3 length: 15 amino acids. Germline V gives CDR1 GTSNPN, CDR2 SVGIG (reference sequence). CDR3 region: CAWSGGYSINQPQHF. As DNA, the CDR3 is TGTGCCTGGAGTGGGGGATACTCAATCAATCAGCCCCAGCATTTT.

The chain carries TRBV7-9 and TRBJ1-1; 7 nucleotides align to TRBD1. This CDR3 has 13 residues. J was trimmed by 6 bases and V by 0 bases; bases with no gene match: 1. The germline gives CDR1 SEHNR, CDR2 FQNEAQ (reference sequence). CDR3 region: CASSLAGTAEAFF. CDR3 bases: TGTGCCAGCAGCTTAGCAGGGACAGCTGAAGCTTTCTTT.

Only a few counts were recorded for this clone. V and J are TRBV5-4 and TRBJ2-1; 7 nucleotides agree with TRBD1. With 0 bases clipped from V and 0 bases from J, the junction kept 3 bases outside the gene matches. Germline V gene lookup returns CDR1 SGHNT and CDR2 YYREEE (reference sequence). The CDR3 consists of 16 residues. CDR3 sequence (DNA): TGTGCCAGCAGCTTGGCAGGGGGAAGCTCCTACAATGAGCAGTTCTTC. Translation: CASSLAGGSSYNEQFF. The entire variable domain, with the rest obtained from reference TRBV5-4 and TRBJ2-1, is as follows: ETGVTQSPTHLIKTRGQQVTLRCSSQSGHNTVSWYQQALGQGPQFIFQYYREEENGRGNFPPRFSGLQFPNYSSELNVNALELDDSALYLCASSLAGGSSYNEQFFGPGTRLTVL.

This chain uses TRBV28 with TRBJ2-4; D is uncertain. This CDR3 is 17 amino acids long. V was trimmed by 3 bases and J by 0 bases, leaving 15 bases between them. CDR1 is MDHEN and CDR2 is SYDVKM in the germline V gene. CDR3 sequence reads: CASSFPIGGGAKNIQYF. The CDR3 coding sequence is TGTGCCAGCAGTTTCCCGATCGGCGGCGGAGCCAAAAACATTCAGTACTTC. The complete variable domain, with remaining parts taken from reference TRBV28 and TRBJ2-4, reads DVKVTQSSRYLVKRTGEKVFLECVQDMDHENMFWYRQDPGLGLRLIYFSYDVKMKEKGDIPEGYSVSREKKERFSLILESASTNQTSMYLCASSFPIGGGAKNIQYFGAGTRLSVL.

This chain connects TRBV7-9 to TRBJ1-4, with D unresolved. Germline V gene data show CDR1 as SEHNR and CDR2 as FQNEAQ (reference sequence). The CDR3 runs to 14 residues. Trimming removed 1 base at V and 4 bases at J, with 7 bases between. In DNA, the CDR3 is TGTGCCAGCAGCTTAGATAGGGTTAATGAAAAACTGTTTTTT. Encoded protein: CASSLDRVNEKLFF.

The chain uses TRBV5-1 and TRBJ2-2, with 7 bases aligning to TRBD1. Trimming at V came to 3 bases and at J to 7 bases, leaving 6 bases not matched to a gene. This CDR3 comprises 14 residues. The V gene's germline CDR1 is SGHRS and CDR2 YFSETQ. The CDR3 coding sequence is TGCGCCAGCAGCTCCCAGGGGGTGGACGGGGAGCTGTTTTTT. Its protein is CASSSQGVDGELFF.

The CDR3, as DNA: TGTGCCAGCAGCGAACAGACAGGGTATGGCTACACCTTC. Translating gives CASSEQTGYGYTF. The chain employs TRBV7-8 and TRBJ1-2, with 7 nucleotides matching TRBD1. CDR1 is SGHVS and CDR2 is FQNEAQ in the germline V gene. The CDR3 runs to 13 residues. After removal of 5 bases from V and 5 bases from J, the junction contained 5 bases not matched to a gene.

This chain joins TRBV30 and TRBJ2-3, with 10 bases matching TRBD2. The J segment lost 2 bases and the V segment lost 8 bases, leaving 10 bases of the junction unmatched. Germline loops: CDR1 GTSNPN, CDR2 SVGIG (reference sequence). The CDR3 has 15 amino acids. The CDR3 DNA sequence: TGTGCCGTAGGGCAACTAGCGGGGATCACAGATACGCAGTATTTT. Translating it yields CAVGQLAGITDTQYF.

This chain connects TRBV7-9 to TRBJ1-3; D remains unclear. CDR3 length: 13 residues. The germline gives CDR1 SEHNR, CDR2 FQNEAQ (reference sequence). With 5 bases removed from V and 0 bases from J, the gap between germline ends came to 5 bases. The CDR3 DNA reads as TGTGCCAGCAGCCCGTCCTCTGGAAACACCATATATTTT. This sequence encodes CASSPSSGNTIYF.

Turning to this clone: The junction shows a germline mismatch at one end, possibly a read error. The CDR3 sequence: CASSADRRQGTQYF. In DNA form, the CDR3 reads TGTGCCAGCAGCGCAGACAGGAGGCAAGGGACCCAGTACTTC. This sequence joins TRBV9 and TRBJ2-5; tentative D call: TRBD1 (6 bases). The CDR3 contains 14 residues. From germline, CDR1 is SGDLS and CDR2 YYNGEE.

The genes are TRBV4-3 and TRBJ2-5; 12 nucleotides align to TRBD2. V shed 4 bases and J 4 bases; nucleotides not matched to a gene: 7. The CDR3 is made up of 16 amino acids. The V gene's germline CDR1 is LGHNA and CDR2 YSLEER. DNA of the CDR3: TGCGCCAGCAGCCTCCAGACTAGCGGGGGTGCAGAGACCCAGTACTTC. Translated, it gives CASSLQTSGGAETQYF.

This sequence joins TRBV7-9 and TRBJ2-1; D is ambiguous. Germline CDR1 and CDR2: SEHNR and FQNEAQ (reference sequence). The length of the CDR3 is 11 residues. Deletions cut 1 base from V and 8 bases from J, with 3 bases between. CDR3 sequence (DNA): TGTGCCAGCAGCTTAGTGGATGAGCAGTTCTTC. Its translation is CASSLVDEQFF.

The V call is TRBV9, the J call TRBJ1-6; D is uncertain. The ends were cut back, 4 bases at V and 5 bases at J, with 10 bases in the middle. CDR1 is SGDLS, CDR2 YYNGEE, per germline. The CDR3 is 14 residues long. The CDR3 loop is CASSLRVNNSPLHF. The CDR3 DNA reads TGTGCCAGCAGCCTTCGGGTGAATAATTCACCCCTCCACTTT. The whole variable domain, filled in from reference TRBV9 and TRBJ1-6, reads DSGVTQTPKHLITATGQRVTLRCSPRSGDLSVYWYQQSLDQGLQFLIQYYNGEERAKGNILERFSAQQFPDLHSELNLSSLELGDSALYFCASSLRVNNSPLHFGNGTRLTVT.

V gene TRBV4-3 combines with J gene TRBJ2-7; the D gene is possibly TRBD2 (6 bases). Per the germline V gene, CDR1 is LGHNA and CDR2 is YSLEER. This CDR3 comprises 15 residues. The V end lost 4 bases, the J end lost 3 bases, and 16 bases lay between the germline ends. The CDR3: CASSLQPVGGYEQYF. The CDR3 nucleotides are TGCGCCAGCAGCCTTCAACCTGTGGGAGGCTACGAGCAGTACTTC.

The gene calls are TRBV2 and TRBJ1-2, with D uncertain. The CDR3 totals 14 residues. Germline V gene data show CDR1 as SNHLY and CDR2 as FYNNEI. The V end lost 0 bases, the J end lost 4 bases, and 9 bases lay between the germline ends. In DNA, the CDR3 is TGTGCCAGCAGTGAAGCAAGGGTTACCTATGGCTACACCTTC. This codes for CASSEARVTYGYTF.

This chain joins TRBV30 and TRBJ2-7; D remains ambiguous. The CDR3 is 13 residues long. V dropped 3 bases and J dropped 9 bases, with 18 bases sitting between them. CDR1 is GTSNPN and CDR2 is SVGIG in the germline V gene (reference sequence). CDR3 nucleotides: TGTGCCTGGAGAGGTTCCGGCATTGGCCGGCAGTACTTC. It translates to CAWRGSGIGRQYF.